This is a list of T cell receptor beta chains from one sample in a study of blood T cell repertoires in COVID-19. The assay was immunoSEQ multiplex PCR, and TCRdb's table has in-frame clones only and misses some. The profile shows 350,000 to 400,000 clones, roughly nine tenths of them singletons. The specimen was PBMCs or T cells enriched from blood (not recorded which). All receptors derive from a woman in her forties who had been exposed to COVID-19. Both conserved end residues are part of each CDR3. D genes are given only for firm matches. Expanded clones get a size class; other rows say once, few or many, or leave the size out.

clone_size	v_call	d_call	cdr3_length	j_call	cdr3_aa	cdr3_nt
-	TRBV5-1	-	13	TRBJ2-2	CASSLILTGELFF	TGCGCCAGCAGCTTGATACTCACCGGGGAGCTGTTTTTT
-	TRBV6-5	-	15	TRBJ1-6	CASSYDGSYNSPLHF	TGTGCCAGCAGTTACGACGGGAGCTATAATTCACCCCTCCACTTT
-	TRBV12-3/TRBV12-4	-	12	TRBJ1-1	CASIHSHTEAFF	TGTGCCAGCATCCACAGTCACACTGAAGCTTTCTTT
few	TRBV5-6	TRBD2	14	TRBJ2-7	CASSSSGSSYEQYF	TGTGCCAGCAGCTCGAGCGGGAGTAGCTACGAGCAGTACTTC
-	TRBV7-9	-	14	TRBJ2-7	CASSLMTGSYEQYF	TGTGCCAGCAGCTTAATGACAGGATCCTACGAGCAGTACTTC
-	TRBV11-2	TRBD1	15	TRBJ1-4	CASSSRQGMDEKLFF	TGTGCCAGCAGCTCACGACAGGGAATGGATGAAAAACTGTTTTTT
-	TRBV3-1/TRBV3-2	TRBD1	12	TRBJ1-2	CASSGQVYGYTF	TGTGCCAGCAGTGGACAGGTCTATGGCTACACCTTC
-	TRBV10-3	TRBD1	15	TRBJ2-7	CAISESPGGPYEQYF	TGTGCCATCAGTGAGTCCCCAGGGGGACCCTACGAGCAGTACTTC
-	TRBV13	-	13	TRBJ1-2	CASSLARTYGYTF	TGTGCCAGCAGCTTAGCCAGAACCTATGGCTACACCTTC
-	TRBV19	TRBD1	15	TRBJ1-2	CASRPGTGGNYGYTF	TGTGCCAGTAGACCCGGGACAGGGGGGAACTATGGCTACACCTTC
-	TRBV9	TRBD1	15	TRBJ1-2	CASSARDRPYYGYTF	TGTGCCAGCAGCGCCAGGGACAGGCCCTACTATGGCTACACCTTC
once	TRBV18	-	15	TRBJ1-5	CASSPGEGSNQPQHF	TGTGCCAGCTCACCGGGAGAGGGTAGCAATCAGCCCCAGCATTTT
-	TRBV28	TRBD2	15	TRBJ2-2	CASSLALAGVGELFF	TGTGCCAGCAGTTTGGCACTAGCGGGAGTGGGGGAGCTGTTTTTT
-	TRBV2	TRBD1	17	TRBJ1-2	CARKTPVGQEFNYGYTF	TGTGCCAGAAAAACGCCAGTAGGACAGGAATTTAACTATGGCTACACCTTC
-	TRBV27	TRBD1	15	TRBJ1-1	CASSPWTGGNTEAFF	TGTGCCAGCAGTCCCTGGACAGGGGGGAACACTGAAGCTTTCTTT
-	TRBV19	-	15	TRBJ1-3	CASSSSDSFGNTIYF	TGTGCCAGTAGTTCCTCGGACAGCTTTGGAAACACCATATATTTT
-	TRBV2	TRBD1	15	TRBJ1-1	CASRGQGGRNTEAFF	TGTGCCAGCAGAGGACAGGGGGGTAGGAACACTGAAGCTTTCTTT
-	TRBV19	TRBD1	16	TRBJ1-5	CASSKGVTGGNQPQHF	TGTGCCAGTAGTAAGGGGGTGACAGGGGGCAATCAGCCCCAGCATTTT
-	TRBV28	-	15	TRBJ1-5	CASSRSGSYNQPQHF	TGTGCCAGCAGCCGGTCGGGGTCATACAATCAGCCCCAGCATTTT
-	TRBV30	-	14	TRBJ2-2	CAWNGGQITGELFF	TGTGCCTGGAACGGGGGGCAGATCACCGGGGAGCTGTTTTTT
-	TRBV2	TRBD1	14	TRBJ2-2	CASSQQGAPGELFF	TGTGCCAGCAGCCAACAGGGGGCCCCCGGGGAGCTGTTTTTT
-	TRBV19	-	15	TRBJ1-2	CASSEGLRENYGYTF	TGTGCCAGTAGTGAGGGACTCCGGGAGAACTATGGCTACACCTTC
-	TRBV6-5	TRBD2	15	TRBJ2-1	CASSRGSGGYNEQFF	TGTGCCAGCAGCCGGGGTAGCGGGGGATACAATGAGCAGTTCTTC
-	TRBV27	-	13	TRBJ1-5	CASSTSGGQPQHF	TGTGCCAGCAGTACCTCGGGGGGCCAGCCCCAGCATTTT
once	TRBV7-9	-	13	TRBJ2-2	CASSLGGTGELFF	TGTGCCAGCAGCTTGGGGGGTACCGGGGAGCTGTTTTTT
-	TRBV6-1	-	14	TRBJ2-1	CASSDRLAPNEQFF	TGTGCCAGCAGTGATAGGCTAGCCCCAAATGAGCAGTTCTTC
once	TRBV7-3	TRBD1	15	TRBJ1-5	CASSLGQGANQPQHF	TGTGCCAGCAGCTTAGGTCAGGGGGCTAATCAGCCCCAGCATTTT
-	TRBV11-2	-	14	TRBJ1-2	CASRLTGGNYGYTF	TGTGCCAGCCGCCTAACGGGAGGGAACTATGGCTACACCTTC
once	TRBV11-3	-	17	TRBJ2-3	CASSLDLGGVGTDTQYF	TGTGCCAGCAGCTTAGATTTGGGGGGAGTCGGCACAGATACGCAGTATTTT
-	TRBV5-1	TRBD1	13	TRBJ1-1	CASSLGTGTEAFF	TGCGCCAGCAGCCTCGGGACAGGGACTGAAGCTTTCTTT
-	TRBV5-1	-	13	TRBJ1-1	CASSLIRGTEAFF	TGCGCCAGCAGCTTGATCAGGGGCACTGAAGCTTTCTTT
-	TRBV18	TRBD1	16	TRBJ1-2	CASSPTRRGRSYGYTF	TGTGCCAGCTCACCAACACGCAGGGGGCGCAGCTATGGCTACACCTTC
-	TRBV6-6	-	13	TRBJ1-1	CASLSGRDTEAFF	TGTGCCTCACTAAGCGGTAGGGACACTGAAGCTTTCTTT
-	TRBV10-2	-	13	TRBJ1-1	CASSHTGDTEAFF	TGCGCCAGCAGTCATACCGGGGACACTGAAGCTTTCTTT
-	TRBV30	-	15	TRBJ1-1	CAWSRGPAQYAEAFF	TGTGCCTGGAGCAGAGGCCCGGCCCAATACGCTGAAGCTTTCTTT
-	TRBV7-9	TRBD2	17	TRBJ2-3	CASSPGEGGYSTDTQYF	TGTGCCAGCAGCCCTGGGGAGGGAGGCTATAGCACAGATACGCAGTATTTT
-	TRBV27	TRBD1	14	TRBJ2-5	CASSGSGQQETQYF	TGTGCCAGCAGTGGTTCGGGACAGCAAGAGACCCAGTACTTC
-	TRBV5-1	TRBD2	15	TRBJ2-7	CASSIKPGLAGPWYF	TGCGCCAGCAGCATAAAGCCGGGACTAGCGGGGCCCTGGTACTTC
-	TRBV3-1/TRBV3-2	TRBD1	15	TRBJ2-3	CASSHSDRDADTQYF	TGTGCCAGCAGCCATTCCGACAGGGATGCAGATACGCAGTATTTT
-	TRBV3-1/TRBV3-2	-	16	TRBJ1-1	CASSPDGGQPNTEAFF	TGTGCCAGCAGCCCAGATGGAGGTCAGCCGAACACTGAAGCTTTCTTT
once	TRBV12-5	TRBD1	20	TRBJ2-1	CASGLVLGQGAPSSYNEQFF	TGTGCTAGTGGTTTGGTCCTGGGACAGGGGGCACCGAGCTCCTACAATGAGCAGTTCTTC
few	TRBV18	TRBD2	16	TRBJ2-7	CASSPGLAIGSYEQYF	TGTGCCAGCTCACCGGGACTAGCGATAGGATCCTACGAGCAGTACTTC
-	TRBV15	-	14	TRBJ2-1	CATSTRDLWDEQFF	TGTGCCACCAGCACCCGGGACTTGTGGGATGAGCAGTTCTTC
-	TRBV28	-	16	TRBJ2-7	CASSLSNAIRSYEQYF	TGTGCCAGCAGTTTAAGTAACGCGATTCGGTCCTACGAGCAGTACTTC
-	TRBV5-8	TRBD1	15	TRBJ1-1	CASSLARQGTTEAFF	TGTGCCAGCAGCTTGGCCCGACAGGGCACCACTGAAGCTTTCTTT
-	TRBV2	-	14	TRBJ1-6	CASRTGSRGSPLHF	TGTGCCAGCAGAACAGGGAGCCGGGGATCACCCCTCCACTTT
once	TRBV2	TRBD1	13	TRBJ1-5	CASSPRGNQPQHF	TGTGCCAGCAGCCCCAGGGGGAATCAGCCCCAGCATTTT
-	TRBV19	-	16	TRBJ2-2	CASSIIGGMGTGELFF	TGTGCCAGTAGTATAATTGGCGGGATGGGTACCGGGGAGCTGTTTTTT
-	TRBV7-9	-	15	TRBJ1-6	CASSPSGRGISPLHF	TGTGCCAGCAGCCCGTCTGGCAGGGGAATTTCACCCCTCCACTTT
-	TRBV5-1	-	18	TRBJ1-3	CASSFPDNGPSSGNTIYF	TGCGCCAGCAGCTTCCCCGACAACGGCCCGAGCTCTGGAAACACCATATATTTT
many	TRBV6-1	-	13	TRBJ1-2	CASSEIGVHGYTF	TGTGCCAGCAGTGAAATCGGGGTGCATGGCTACACCTTC
-	TRBV11-2	-	15	TRBJ2-5	CASSRGGREKETQYF	TGTGCCAGCAGCCGCGGTGGCAGGGAAAAAGAGACCCAGTACTTC